This T cell receptor (beta chain) was sequenced during a study of shared clonotypes between healthy human individuals (dated by TCRdb to about 2020). Regarding the complete study: Three men and a couple of women, aged 18 to 49 years, made up the cohort. Libraries were prepared and TCR repertoires were sequenced by different laboratories using diverse techniques, in order to increase sequencing depth and limit assay-specific biases. Per donor, leukapheresis produced somewhere between about 0.9 and 10 billion PBMCs. To estimate repertoire size and how much clonotypes are shared between individuals, the study performed deep sequencing of blood TCR repertoires from roughly five healthy adults. Per donor, three plates each were used for CD4 naive and CD4 memory, two for CD8 naive, and one for CD8 memory.

Using the deep immunoSEQ assay, TCR CDR3 regions were amplified from genomic DNA by multiplex PCR. Genomic DNA extracted from each cell subset was distributed evenly over all wells of several immunoSEQ 96-well plates, and each plate served as one replicate. Each replicate PCR for sorted subsets received about 0.2 ug genomic DNA, equal to about 29,000 T cell genomes. Purified libraries were quantified with a Qubit 3.0 fluorometer, sized on a Bioanalyzer 2100, and re-quantified with the KAPA Library Quantification kit. Every immunoSEQ 96-well plate was sequenced on a dedicated single-read 150-cycle Illumina NextSeq 550 flow cell. In the original analysis: Because the immunoSEQ output included only junctional sequences and no quality scores, the filtering could not be the same as the filtering used for full-length reads. Sequences were annotated with PyIR, a Python wrapper for IgBLAST v1.9, using IMGT germline references to assign V/J genes and CDR3. Reads were filtered out if the reads had weak V/J assignments (E-value above 1e-6), no CDR3, stop codons, out-of-frame junctions, or ambiguous translated residues. A V3J clonotype was defined by an identical inferred V gene, J gene, and CDR3 amino acid sequence. Percentage overlap between repertoires was calculated by dividing the number of shared unique clonotypes by the size of the smaller repertoire. Richness of each repertoire was evaluated using RTK rarefaction, the Chao1 estimator, and Recon v2.1 estimates of unobserved clonotypes. Generation probabilities for all TCRbeta clonotypes obtained by the gDNA method from a few donors were computed using OLGA. TCRdb carries this immuneACCESS record with in-frame sequences only. Its versions omit some clonotypes, under half of them owing to an unresolved V gene in the studies checked, with the rest unexplained. The V and J calls and clone size are taken from that table; D and trimming were inferred from the DNA. The sample table lists about 510,000 clones, less than 96% of them with a count of one. The ten largest clones add up to 0.06% of the sample.

About this clone itself: What antigen it recognizes has not been identified. Within one base of it there is no much larger clone, and no base qualities were kept.

Donors were healthy HIV-negative adults with no recently reported acute infections or vaccinations. Every donor was a Caucasian adult residing in Nashville, Tennessee, USA. Magnetic negative selection was used to enrich CD4+ T cells, after which naive cells were positively selected on CD45RA and the negative fraction became the memory subset. After blood collection by leukapheresis, PBMCs were isolated using Ficoll-Histopaque density gradient centrifugation and then cryopreserved in the vapor phase of liquid nitrogen. Analytical flow cytometry was used to check the purity and quantity of every magnetically sorted T cell population. Genomic DNA was isolated from each sorted fraction and quantified by UV absorbance on a Nanodrop 2000c. V is shortened by 4 bases, J by 6 bases, and the region joining them spans 13 bases. In the germline V gene (reference sequence), CDR1 corresponds to SEHNR and CDR2 to FQNEAQ. From the cysteine up to the phenylalanine, the CDR3 has a length of 13 residues. Just the 39-base CDR3 DNA is kept, in frame starting at base 1.

Study-wide conclusions, independent of this receptor: Compared with non-shared clonotypes, clonotypes shared by all four sorted-subset donors had higher generation probabilities. Naive subsets generally had larger estimated clonotype richness than memory subsets did. Across a few donors, approximately 4.6% of naive CD4, over 3% of naive CD8, about 2.3% of memory CD4, and about 0.44% of memory CD8 clonotypes were shared. Rarefaction of sorted-subset datasets indicated incomplete sequencing despite the large sequencing depth. Sampling was limited to blood, and TCR repertoires in tissue likely differ from TCR repertoires in blood. Based on pairwise subsampling, the degree of clonotype sharing among donors was expected to be affected by sequencing depth. The genetic and exposure-history diversity represented was limited by the small number of donors.

The V and J genes are TRBV7-9 and TRBJ2-7, with the D call perhaps TRBD1 or TRBD2, each one matching 5 bases. The receptor was isolated from a woman aged 25-40 years in good health. The sample comprised naive CD4+ T cells sorted from blood. In light of the paper, this sample's cell subset or site label describes: CD45RA+ positively selected. The DNA reads TGTGCCAGCAGCTACCTTTGGGGGACCGAGCAGTACTTC. Translated, this is CASSYLWGTEQYF.